This entry lists 21 T cell receptor beta chains sequenced from one sample in a study of T-cell reconstitution after alpha-beta-depleted transplantation in children. A TCRbeta library incorporating unique molecular identifiers was prepared. Via MiXCR, TCRdb re-called the PCR reads, giving one row per CDR3 protein. The sample consists of about 590,000 distinct CDR3 sequences, roughly 13% of them appearing once. This specimen consisted of PBMCs, mostly from graft donor cells, obtained 360 days after TCRalphabeta/CD19-depleted stem cell transplant. The receptor source for this set is a male patient between 5 and 17 years old who had a stem cell transplant for acute myeloid leukemia, so the T cells may come from the graft donor.

This clonotype was detected a few times. This chain connects TRBV20-1 to TRBJ1-2; 9 nucleotides align to TRBD1. This CDR3 has 15 residues. Germline V gene lookup returns CDR1 DFQATT and CDR2 SNEGSKA (reference sequence). V lost 3 bases to trimming and J lost 3 bases; unmatched junction nucleotides: 8. CDR3 sequence: CSASPQTGGYYGYTF. The CDR3 nucleotides are TGCAGTGCTAGCCCCCAAACAGGGGGCTACTATGGCTACACCTTC.

This clonotype appeared many times. The chain uses TRBV4-3 and TRBJ2-3; D might be TRBD1 or TRBD2, each matching 6 bases. V lost 0 bases to trimming and J lost 0 bases, with 10 bases between them. Germline CDR1 and CDR2: LGHNA and YSLEER. This CDR3 has 16 amino acids. In DNA form, the CDR3 reads TGCGCCAGCAGCCAAGATAGGGGGACTAGCACAGATACGCAGTATTTT. Protein product: CASSQDRGTSTDTQYF.

This rearrangement joins TRBV10-3 to TRBJ2-7, with a tentative D call TRBD2 (6 bases). This CDR3 has 12 amino acids. From germline, CDR1 is ENHRY and CDR2 SYGVKD. The CDR3 sequence is CALRGTSYEQYF. Written as DNA, the CDR3 is TGTGCTTTACGGGGGACCTCCTACGAGCAGTACTTC.

This chain links TRBV24-1 with TRBJ2-7; D possibly corresponds to TRBD2 (6 bases). V lost 4 bases to trimming and J lost 9 bases, with 12 bases between them. The CDR3 consists of 12 residues. Germline CDR1 and CDR2: KGHDR and SFDVKD. The CDR3 region has the DNA TGTGCCACCAGTGACGCGGGACGGGTGCAGTACTTC. This encodes CATSDAGRVQYF.

The V gene is TRBV9, the J gene TRBJ1-2, with TRBD1 matching 9 bases. After removal of 3 bases from V and 13 bases from J, the junction contained 16 bases not matched to a gene. CDR1 is SGDLS, CDR2 YYNGEE, per germline. The CDR3 runs to 15 residues. CDR3 bases: TGTGCCAGCAGCGCGGGACCCGGGACAGGGAAAGGTTGCACCTTC. Translated, it gives CASSAGPGTGKGCTF.

This clonotype came up a few times. The chain is built from TRBV7-6 and TRBJ1-1, with a weak D call TRBD1 (6 bases). V lost 1 base to trimming and J lost 0 bases, with 12 bases between them. From germline, CDR1 is SGHVS and CDR2 FNYEAQ. The CDR3 sequence is 16 residues long. CDR3 sequence reads: CASSLDGDTMNTEAFF. CDR3 bases: TGTGCCAGCAGCTTAGACGGGGACACTATGAACACTGAAGCTTTCTTT.

The chain employs TRBV7-9 and TRBJ1-5; D remains unclear. The germline V gene has CDR1 SEHNR and CDR2 FQNEAQ (reference sequence). This CDR3 has 11 residues. Trimming removed 0 bases at V and 9 bases at J, with 3 bases between. CDR3 sequence reads: CASSLAMPQHF. Here the CDR3 DNA reads TGTGCCAGCAGCTTAGCGATGCCCCAGCATTTT.

This rearrangement joins TRBV7-8 to TRBJ2-3, with D perhaps matching TRBD2 (6 bases). Germline V gene data show CDR1 as SGHVS and CDR2 as FQNEAQ. V lost 5 bases, J lost 3 bases, and 15 bases lay in between. The CDR3 length is 15 residues. CDR3 residues: CASSHRRGRTDTQYF. In DNA form, the CDR3 reads TGTGCCAGCAGCCACCGGAGGGGTCGTACAGATACGCAGTATTTT.

This clonotype was recorded a few times. V is TRBV9 and J is TRBJ2-7; the D gene is possibly TRBD1 (6 bases). Trimming pared 0 bases from V and 4 bases from J, leaving 14 bases between. The CDR3 length is 15 residues. The V gene's germline CDR1 is SGDLS and CDR2 YYNGEE. CDR3 protein: CASSVVAGDRYEQYF. The CDR3 DNA sequence: TGTGCCAGCAGCGTAGTTGCAGGGGATAGATACGAGCAGTACTTC.

This clonotype was seen ten or more times. The chain recombines TRBV4-3 with TRBJ2-7; 7 positions match TRBD2. Germline V CDR1 and CDR2: LGHNA, YSLEER. J lost 3 bases, V lost 4 bases, and 12 bases had no gene match. The CDR3 sequence is 16 residues long. The DNA for the CDR3 is TGCGCCAGCAGCCGTGGGAGGGAGAATATTTTCTACGAGCAGTACTTC. Amino acids: CASSRGRENIFYEQYF.

The chain carries TRBV6-2 or TRBV6-3 and TRBJ2-3; weak D call: TRBD1 (7 bases). The germline V gene has CDR1 MNHEY and CDR2 SVGEGT. The CDR3 runs 13 residues. V dropped 11 bases and J dropped 7 bases, with 19 bases sitting between them. The CDR3 sequence is CAGRQGGSYTQYF. CDR3 nucleotide sequence: TGTGCCGGGAGACAGGGAGGATCTTATACGCAGTATTTT.

J is TRBJ2-7 and V is TRBV13; TRBD2 might be the D (5 bases). The CDR3 is made up of 14 amino acids. The V end was cut by 2 bases, the J end by 2 bases, with 10 bases between. Germline loops: CDR1 PRHDT, CDR2 FYEKMQ (reference sequence). As DNA, the CDR3 is TGTGCCAGCAGCTTATGGGGAGTGACCTACGAGCAGTACTTC. Its protein product is CASSLWGVTYEQYF.

This clonotype was found many times. In DNA, the CDR3 is TGCGCCAGCAGCCTCAGCTCCAGCGGGAGAGGCGGGGAGCTGTTTTTT. Its protein product is CASSLSSSGRGGELFF. The chain joins TRBV4-3 to TRBJ2-2, with 8 positions matching TRBD2. With V trimmed by 4 bases and J by 7 bases, 11 bases remained unmatched. The CDR3 has 16 residues. Germline V gene data show CDR1 as LGHNA and CDR2 as YSLEER.

The CDR3 sequence is CASSLRPWRDNEQFF. For the CDR3, the DNA is TGTGCCAGCAGCCTCCGACCTTGGAGAGACAATGAGCAGTTCTTC. The rearrangement uses TRBV9 and TRBJ2-1, with D hard to call. This CDR3 contains 15 residues. Germline assignment: CDR1 SGDLS and CDR2 YYNGEE. The ends were cut back, 4 bases at V and 5 bases at J, with 16 bases in the middle. The variable domain in full, completed from reference TRBV9 and TRBJ2-1, reads DSGVTQTPKHLITATGQRVTLRCSPRSGDLSVYWYQQSLDQGLQFLIQYYNGEERAKGNILERFSAQQFPDLHSELNLSSLELGDSALYFCASSLRPWRDNEQFFGPGTRLTVL.

The chain recombines TRBV7-2 with TRBJ2-3; D is perhaps TRBD1 (6 bases). Germline values: CDR1 SGHTA, CDR2 FQGNSA. V lost 5 bases and J lost 2, with 14 bases in between. This CDR3 is 15 amino acids long. The CDR3 DNA reads as TGTGCCAGCAGCCTGGACAGAGATTTCACAGATACGCAGTATTTT. The encoded protein is CASSLDRDFTDTQYF.

CDR3 residues: CASSLALPPGELFF. The CDR3, as DNA: TGTGCCAGCAGCTTAGCCCTTCCGCCCGGGGAGCTGTTTTTT. The chain has TRBV7-9 and TRBJ2-2; D remains unclear. Germline assignment: CDR1 SEHNR and CDR2 FQNEAQ (reference sequence). CDR3 length equals 14 residues. Deletions cut 0 bases from V and 6 bases from J, with 8 bases between.

The J gene is TRBJ2-1, the V gene TRBV12-3 or TRBV12-4; 8 bases map to TRBD2. Trimming took 3 bases from V and 15 from J; bases not matched to a gene: 13. The CDR3 contains 14 residues. The CDR3 DNA reads as TGTGCCAGCAGTTTTTCGGGCGCAAGCGGGAGTTGGTTCTTC. Residues: CASSFSGASGSWFF.

The genes are TRBV25-1 and TRBJ2-2; D is possibly TRBD2 (6 bases). V lost 6 bases to trimming and J lost 1 base, with 6 bases between them. The CDR3 spans 13 residues. In germline, CDR1 is MGHDK, CDR2 SYGVNS. The CDR3 coding sequence is TGTGCCAGCAGGGAGGGGAACACCGGGGAGCTGTTTTTT. Translation: CASREGNTGELFF.

The chain carries TRBV5-1 and TRBJ2-4; 12 bases match TRBD2. Germline V gene lookup returns CDR1 SGHRS and CDR2 YFSETQ. The J segment lost 6 bases and the V segment lost 3 bases, leaving 10 bases of the junction unmatched. This CDR3 is 17 amino acids long. In nucleotides, the CDR3 is TGCGCCAGCAGCTCAGGACTAGCGGGAACTGAGGGAAACATTCAGTACTTC. Amino acid sequence: CASSSGLAGTEGNIQYF.

This clonotype was seen a few times. J is TRBJ2-3 and V is TRBV5-4; TRBD1 aligns across 7 bases. The germline V gene encodes CDR1 SGHNT and CDR2 YYREEE (reference sequence). The CDR3 extends over 14 amino acids. V lost 6 bases and J lost 1; bases outside the gene matches: 5. In nucleotides, the CDR3 is TGTGCCAGCATGTACAGGGGTCGCACAGATACGCAGTATTTT. Translating it yields CASMYRGRTDTQYF.

In its sample, this clonotype was seen many times. J is TRBJ2-7 and V is TRBV7-8; TRBD1 matches 9 bases. Germline V CDR1 and CDR2: SGHVS, FQNEAQ. CDR3 length equals 15 residues. Trimming removed 5 bases from V and 4 bases from J; junction bases left unmatched: 9. Here the CDR3 DNA reads TGTGCCAGCAGCGGACAGGGGACACTAATTTACGAGCAGTACTTC. It specifies CASSGQGTLIYEQYF.